These 20 T cell receptor beta chains were all obtained from the same sample, sequenced in a study of blood T cell repertoires in COVID-19. Sequencing was performed with immunoSEQ multiplex PCR; in TCRdb, only in-frame clones are kept and a portion is missing. Of about 81,000 clones listed, roughly 78% are singletons. Specimen: peripheral blood. These receptors all stem from a human donor in a cohort sampled during active COVID-19.

The CDR3 reads CASSGRGYSNQPQHF. In DNA form, the CDR3 reads TGTGCCAGCAGTGGAAGGGGGTATAGCAATCAGCCCCAGCATTTT. The V and J genes are TRBV2 and TRBJ1-5; TRBD1 is a possible D gene (6 bases). Germline-derived CDR1 and CDR2 are SNHLY and FYNNEI. V gave up 4 bases and J gave up 0 bases, with 10 bases separating them. The CDR3 spans 15 residues.

This clone was recorded once. The chain is built from TRBV21-1 and TRBJ1-2; TRBD1 reflects the table's D call only, with no check against the DNA. TRBV21-1 is deemed a pseudogene. This CDR3 contains 18 residues. Here the CDR3 DNA reads TGTGCCAGCAGCAAAAGGCCCACGACAGGGATAGTAGGTAGTGGCTACACCTTC. Protein product: CASSKRPTTGIVGSGYTF.

V and J are TRBV29-1 and TRBJ2-7; TRBD1 might be the D (6 bases). Germline CDR1 SQVTM, CDR2 ANQGSEA. The CDR3 contains 11 residues. Trimming stripped 6 bases from V and 7 bases from J, with 13 bases between. The CDR3 DNA reads as TGCAGCGTGGGAAGGCAGGGGGAGCAGTACTTC. Its translation is CSVGRQGEQYF.

V usage is TRBV18 and J usage is TRBJ2-7, with D tentatively TRBD2 (5 bases). The ends were cut back, 6 bases at V and 2 bases at J, with 20 bases in the middle. CDR3 size: 16 residues. The germline gives CDR1 KGHSH, CDR2 LQKENI. CDR3 region: CASSSTWSGDPYEQYF. CDR3 DNA sequence: TGTGCCAGCTCCTCCACGTGGTCCGGGGATCCCTACGAGCAGTACTTC.

This chain connects TRBV7-2 to TRBJ1-2; 8 nucleotides match TRBD1. Germline CDR1 is SGHTA and CDR2 is FQGNSA. Losses at the gene ends were 5 bases for V and 1 base for J; bases not matched to a gene: 9. This CDR3 has 16 residues. The CDR3 nucleotides are TGTGCCAGCAGCCCAACTCGACAGGGGTATAACTATGGCTACACCTTC. Translating it yields CASSPTRQGYNYGYTF.

The rearrangement joins TRBV27 to TRBJ2-5; a possible D gene is TRBD1 (5 bases). Germline lookup yields CDR1 MNHEY and CDR2 SMNVEV (reference sequence). This CDR3 spans 15 amino acids. The V gene lost 3 bases and the J gene lost 3 bases, with 14 bases spanning the gap. The CDR3 DNA reads as TGTGCCAGCAGTTTGGTCGGCAGGGTTGAAGAGACCCAGTACTTC. Protein: CASSLVGRVEETQYF.

The chain recombines TRBV4-1 with TRBJ2-2; possibly TRBD2 for D (6 bases). Trimming shortened V by 4 bases and J by 0 bases, and 12 bases separated the two germline ends. The length of the CDR3 is 16 residues. CDR1 MGHRA and CDR2 YSYEKL come from the germline V gene. The CDR3 sequence: CASSLGEAANTGELFF. CDR3 nucleotide sequence: TGCGCCAGCAGCCTTGGGGAGGCGGCGAACACCGGGGAGCTGTTTTTT.

The V gene is TRBV11-1, the J gene TRBJ2-1, with 9 bases that match TRBD1. Losses at the gene ends were 4 bases for V and 7 bases for J; bases not matched to a gene: 11. The germline CDR1 and CDR2 sequences are SGHAT and FQDESV (reference sequence). The CDR3 sequence is 16 residues long. The CDR3 region is CASSSNAGTGSNEQFF. DNA for the CDR3: TGTGCCAGCAGCTCAAACGCCGGGACAGGGTCAAATGAGCAGTTCTTC.

The V gene is TRBV23-1, the J gene TRBJ2-7; 10 nucleotides agree with TRBD1. TRBV23-1 qualifies as an ORF whose function is uncertain. Trimming removed 4 bases from V and 1 base from J; junction bases left unmatched: 7. This CDR3 is built from 16 residues. For the CDR3, the DNA is TGCGCCAGCAGTCTAGGGGACAGGGGAAAGTCCTACGAGCAGTACTTC. Protein product: CASSLGDRGKSYEQYF.

The chain has TRBV5-1 and TRBJ2-2, with TRBD1 as a possible D gene (6 bases). This CDR3 region has 15 residues. The germline gives CDR1 SGHRS, CDR2 YFSETQ. The V end was cut by 3 bases, the J end by 5 bases, with 14 bases between. The CDR3 protein is CASSSPTGLTGELFF. The CDR3 DNA reads TGCGCCAGCAGCTCACCGACAGGACTGACCGGGGAGCTGTTTTTT.

This rearrangement joins TRBV7-2 to TRBJ2-7; D is unclear. This CDR3 is 14 amino acids long. Trimming left V 1 base short and J 4 bases short, with 11 bases between. The germline CDR1 and CDR2 sequences are SGHTA and FQGNSA. The CDR3 protein is CASSLDGRSYEQYF. The CDR3 DNA sequence: TGTGCCAGCAGCTTAGATGGCAGAAGTTACGAGCAGTACTTC.

The chain employs TRBV19 and TRBJ2-7; 7 positions agree with TRBD1. With 7 bases clipped from V and 7 bases from J, the junction kept 19 bases outside the gene matches. The CDR3 extends over 16 amino acids. Germline loops: CDR1 LNHDA, CDR2 SQIVND (reference sequence). The CDR3 here is CASTPGTALMAGEQYF. The CDR3 DNA sequence: TGTGCCAGTACCCCCGGGACAGCATTAATGGCTGGGGAGCAGTACTTC.

The chain employs TRBV9 and TRBJ1-6, with D possibly matching TRBD1 (5 bases). Germline V gene lookup returns CDR1 SGDLS and CDR2 YYNGEE. The CDR3 runs 13 residues. V lost 0 bases to trimming and J lost 9 bases, with 7 bases between them. The CDR3 DNA is TGTGCCAGCAGCGTAGCGGGGGGTTCACCCCTCCACTTT. It yields the protein CASSVAGGSPLHF.

The gene calls are TRBV2 and TRBJ2-7; weak D call: TRBD2 (6 bases). In germline, CDR1 is SNHLY, CDR2 FYNNEI. The CDR3 has 12 amino acids. Deletions cut 8 bases from V and 9 bases from J, with 17 bases between. CDR3: CASSLGGGRQYF. The CDR3 DNA is TGTGCCAGCTCCCTGGGGGGAGGACGGCAGTACTTC.

The V call is TRBV9, the J call TRBJ1-6; TRBD1 aligns across 7 bases. Per germline, CDR1 SGDLS and CDR2 YYNGEE. The CDR3 runs to 16 residues. J was trimmed by 4 bases and V by 0 bases; bases with no gene match: 4. Here the CDR3 DNA reads TGTGCCAGCAGCGTAGCCCAGGGGGGTTATAATTCACCCCTCCACTTT. Encoded protein: CASSVAQGGYNSPLHF.

This clone was found a few times. The chain employs TRBV19 and TRBJ1-2, with D hard to call. V lost 3 bases, J lost 0 bases, and 2 bases lay in between. The germline gives CDR1 LNHDA, CDR2 SQIVND (reference sequence). The CDR3 runs to 12 residues. The CDR3 protein is CASSITNYGYTF. CDR3 DNA: TGTGCCAGTAGTATCACTAACTATGGCTACACCTTC.

This chain connects TRBV6-1 to TRBJ1-6; 7 bases agree with TRBD1. The CDR3 is 14 residues long. Germline V gives CDR1 MNHNS, CDR2 SASEGT. Trimming cost V 1 base and J 10 bases; bases outside gene matches: 4. CDR3 region: CASSEGGGRSPLHF. The CDR3 DNA follows: TGTGCCAGCAGTGAAGGAGGGGGCCGATCACCCCTCCACTTT.

This chain joins TRBV12-5 and TRBJ2-7, with 9 bases matching TRBD2. Germline lookup yields CDR1 LGHNT and CDR2 FRNRAP. V shed 3 bases and J 6 bases; nucleotides not matched to a gene: 0. The CDR3 has 12 amino acids. The CDR3 region has the DNA TGTGCTAGTGGTTTTAGCGGGGGCGAGCAGTACTTC. Residues: CASGFSGGEQYF.

The chain recombines TRBV3-1 (or the pseudogene TRBV3-2) with TRBJ2-2; TRBD1 agrees at 9 bases. The CDR3 is 16 residues long. CDR1 is LGHDT and CDR2 is YNNKEL in the germline V gene (reference sequence). V shed 0 bases, J shed 6 bases, and the junction held 5 bases outside the gene matches. The CDR3 bases are TGTGCCAGCAGCCAAGAGGGGGGGACAGGGCCCGGGGAGCTGTTTTTT. It encodes CASSQEGGTGPGELFF.

CDR3 region: CASSLGSRNTEAFF. In DNA form, the CDR3 reads TGTGCCAGCAGTCTAGGATCCCGGAACACTGAAGCTTTCTTT. The chain recombines TRBV2 with TRBJ1-1; D not certain. CDR1 is SNHLY and CDR2 is FYNNEI in the germline V gene. CDR3 length equals 14 residues. The V gene lost 5 bases and the J gene lost 1 base, with 11 bases spanning the gap.